The text below deals with one T cell receptor beta chain. The second PCR ran about 6 to 12 cycles with a sample-barcoded 5' primer and J-beta primers. TCRdb itself ran the 5' RACE reads through MiXCR, one entry per CDR3 protein. The sample holds some 780,000 distinct CDR3 sequences, 56% seen once. This entry comes from a study of blood T cells in healthy people across ages. The CDR3 sequence is 14 residues long. Trimming pared 5 bases from V and 7 bases from J, leaving 18 bases between. The sequenced sample was blood. The receptor's source is a man aged 35 to 55 in good health. This rearrangement joins TRBV12-3 or TRBV12-4 to TRBJ2-7, with D possibly TRBD2 on 5 matching bases. The CDR3 sequence: CASSHSARVVEQYF. In nucleotides, the CDR3 is TGTGCCAGCAGTCATAGCGCCCGAGTAGTGGAGCAGTACTTC.